Each of the 30 T cell receptor beta chains below was sequenced from the same sample in a study of blood T cell repertoires in COVID-19. TCRdb's table, derived via immunoSEQ multiplex PCR, lists solely in-frame clones and lacks some. The sample carries under 250,000 clones, roughly 89% recorded once. What was sequenced was peripheral blood. These receptors all come from a man aged 60 to 75 who had recovered from COVID-19.

The genes are TRBV18 and TRBJ2-1, with TRBD2 as a possible D gene (5 bases). With 3 bases removed from V and 8 bases from J, the gap between germline ends came to 14 bases. The germline V gene has CDR1 KGHSH and CDR2 LQKENI. This CDR3 spans 14 amino acids. The CDR3 region is CASSPSGGGYEQFF. CDR3 coding DNA: TGTGCCAGCTCACCCTCCGGCGGAGGCTATGAGCAGTTCTTC.

The CDR3, as DNA: TGTGCCAGCAGCAGGAGTACAGGGGTTGGCTACACCTTC. This translates into CASSRSTGVGYTF. This chain joins TRBV12-3 or TRBV12-4 and TRBJ1-2; 7 bases map to TRBD1. Trimming removed 6 bases from V and 7 bases from J; junction bases left unmatched: 8. There are 13 residues in the CDR3.

V is TRBV9 and J is TRBJ2-7; 9 bases map to TRBD2. Germline assignment: CDR1 SGDLS and CDR2 YYNGEE. V was pared by 0 bases and J by 3 bases, with 4 bases of the junction left unmatched. This CDR3 comprises 15 residues. The CDR3 nucleotides read TGTGCCAGCAGCGTAGGGACTAGCGCTCACTACGAGCAGTACTTC. The encoded protein is CASSVGTSAHYEQYF. Combining the CDR3 with reference TRBV9 and TRBJ2-7 gives the whole variable domain DSGVTQTPKHLITATGQRVTLRCSPRSGDLSVYWYQQSLDQGLQFLIQYYNGEERAKGNILERFSAQQFPDLHSELNLSSLELGDSALYFCASSVGTSAHYEQYFGPGTRLTVT.

The genes are TRBV5-1 and TRBJ2-3, with TRBD2 as a possible D gene (6 bases). Trimming left V 1 base short and J 6 bases short, with 6 bases between. Germline CDR1 SGHRS, CDR2 YFSETQ. This CDR3 has 12 amino acids. The CDR3 DNA reads TGCGCCAGCAGCTTGAGCGGGGATACGCAGTATTTT. This translates into CASSLSGDTQYF.

In DNA, the CDR3 is TGTGCCATCAGTGCCCGTGAGATTAGCGGGAATGAGCAGTTCTTC. The encoded protein is CAISAREISGNEQFF. This chain joins TRBV10-3 and TRBJ2-1; 7 bases map to TRBD2. With 4 bases clipped from V and 7 bases from J, the junction kept 10 bases outside the gene matches. This CDR3 is 15 amino acids long. Looked up from germline, CDR1 is ENHRY and CDR2 is SYGVKD.

V and J are TRBV18 and TRBJ2-2, with D perhaps TRBD2 (6 bases). The V end was cut by 3 bases, the J end by 2 bases, with 16 bases between. CDR1 is KGHSH, CDR2 LQKENI, per germline. The CDR3 contains 17 residues. CDR3: CASSPRLSGHNTGELFF. CDR3 coding DNA: TGTGCCAGCTCACCCCGACTAAGCGGGCATAACACCGGGGAGCTGTTTTTT.

This sequence joins TRBV5-5 and TRBJ1-2; TRBD1 matches at 9 bases. CDR3 length equals 13 residues. The V and J ends lost 3 bases and 7 bases, in that order; junction bases with no gene match: 4. Germline CDR1 is SGHKS and CDR2 is YYEKEE (reference sequence). In nucleotides, the CDR3 is TGTGCCAGCAGCTCGGACAGGGGAACTGGCTACACCTTC. Residues: CASSSDRGTGYTF.

The rearrangement links TRBV9 to TRBJ2-5; possibly TRBD1 for D (6 bases). This CDR3 region has 15 residues. Germline lookup yields CDR1 SGDLS and CDR2 YYNGEE. Trimming cost V 3 bases and J 1 base, with 13 bases left between them. The CDR3 DNA reads as TGTGCCAGCAGCGCCCTGGGGGCACCCCAAGAGACCCAGTACTTC. Amino acids: CASSALGAPQETQYF.

The rearrangement uses TRBV2 and TRBJ2-3, with 9 bases fitting TRBD2. This CDR3 is built from 16 residues. Per the germline V gene, CDR1 is SNHLY and CDR2 is FYNNEI. With V trimmed by 5 bases and J by 2 bases, 8 bases remained unmatched. This chain's CDR3 is CASSRVAGGLTDTQYF. CDR3 in DNA: TGTGCCAGCAGTAGGGTGGCGGGGGGGCTCACAGATACGCAGTATTTT.

The chain recombines TRBV6-6 with TRBJ2-5; perhaps TRBD2 as D (6 bases). Trimming removed 5 bases at V and 7 bases at J, with 17 bases between. Germline loops: CDR1 MNHNY, CDR2 SVGAGI (reference sequence). This CDR3 is built from 14 residues. The CDR3 bases are TGTGCCAGCAGTCCGAGCGGGCCGTGGGGGACCCAGTACTTC. Residues: CASSPSGPWGTQYF.

V is TRBV19 and J is TRBJ1-6, with TRBD1 matching 9 bases. This CDR3 contains 19 residues. The trim removed 5 bases at V and 10 bases at J, leaving 21 bases unmatched. Germline CDR1 is LNHDA and CDR2 is SQIVND (reference sequence). CDR3 in DNA: TGTGCCAGTAGTGCGCACGCCTGGGGACAGGGTAATTTGGGCTCACCCCTCCACTTT. It yields the protein CASSAHAWGQGNLGSPLHF.

The chain recombines TRBV12-3 or TRBV12-4 with TRBJ1-2; D remains unclear. V was trimmed by 7 bases and J by 8 bases, leaving 17 bases between them. The CDR3 runs to 13 residues. CDR3 protein: CASMLTRAGGYTF. CDR3 nucleotides: TGTGCCAGCATGTTGACGCGGGCTGGCGGCTACACCTTC.

This chain links TRBV7-2 with TRBJ1-1; TRBD1 aligns across 12 bases. Germline loops: CDR1 SGHTA, CDR2 FQGNSA. V gave up 4 bases and J gave up 4 bases; unmatched junction bases: 4. The CDR3 length is 15 residues. The CDR3 nucleotides read TGTGCCAGCAGCTCCTGGGACAGGGGGCTCACTGAAGCTTTCTTT. Protein: CASSSWDRGLTEAFF. The variable domain in full, with the rest retrieved from reference TRBV7-2 and TRBJ1-1, is GAGVSQSPSNKVTEKGKDVELRCDPISGHTALYWYRQSLGQGLEFLIYFQGNSAPDKSGLPSDRFSAERTGGSVSTLTIQRTQQEDSAVYLCASSSWDRGLTEAFFGQGTRLTVV.

The CDR3 loop reads CASSQRLAARPDTQYF. DNA for the CDR3: TGTGCCAGCAGTCAGAGACTAGCGGCTCGCCCAGATACGCAGTATTTT. The rearrangement links TRBV27 to TRBJ2-3; TRBD2 matches at 9 bases. CDR1 and CDR2 from the germline V gene are MNHEY and SMNVEV (reference sequence). The CDR3 consists of 16 residues. The V and J ends lost 5 bases and 4 bases, in that order; junction bases with no gene match: 10.

V is TRBV19 and J is TRBJ1-2, with TRBD1 as a possible D gene (5 bases). V lost 3 bases and J 11 bases, leaving 22 bases between the germline ends. The CDR3 is 15 amino acids. The germline V gene encodes CDR1 LNHDA and CDR2 SQIVND (reference sequence). The DNA for the CDR3 is TGTGCCAGTAGTATGGGGACTGCTAAGGAATGGTGGTACACCTTC. Translation gives CASSMGTAKEWWYTF.

The V call is TRBV19, the J call TRBJ1-1; 10 bases line up with TRBD1. In germline, CDR1 is LNHDA, CDR2 SQIVND (reference sequence). The CDR3 runs to 14 residues. V lost 7 bases, J lost 5 bases, and 7 bases stayed unmatched. The CDR3 nucleotides read TGTGCCAGTACCCCGACAGGGGGCCGAACTGAAGCTTTCTTT. Encoded protein: CASTPTGGRTEAFF.

V and J are TRBV30 and TRBJ2-3; 8 nucleotides align to TRBD2. The CDR3 sequence is 15 residues long. Per the germline V gene, CDR1 is GTSNPN and CDR2 is SVGIG (reference sequence). After removal of 4 bases from V and 0 bases from J, the junction contained 6 bases not matched to a gene. The CDR3 DNA is TGTGCCTGGATGGCTAGCGGGTTTAGCACAGATACGCAGTATTTT. It specifies CAWMASGFSTDTQYF. Together with reference TRBV30 and TRBJ2-3, the CDR3 gives the full variable domain: SQTIHQWPATLVQPVGSPLSLECTVEGTSNPNLYWYRQAAGRGLQLLFYSVGIGQISSEVPQNLSASRPQDRQFILSSKKLLLSDSGFYLCAWMASGFSTDTQYFGPGTRLTVL.

This clone was detected a few times. The chain employs TRBV2 and TRBJ2-7; TRBD1 aligns across 9 bases. CDR1 and CDR2 (germline): SNHLY, FYNNEI. The V segment lost 7 bases and the J segment 2 bases; nucleotides outside the gene matches: 6. This CDR3 comprises 14 residues. The CDR3 loop reads CASTGTGWTYEQYF. The CDR3 nucleotides are TGTGCCAGCACCGGGACAGGGTGGACCTACGAGCAGTACTTC. Full variable domain (remainder filled in from reference TRBV2 and TRBJ2-7): EPEVTQTPSHQVTQMGQEVILRCVPISNHLYFYWYRQILGQKVEFLVSFYNNEISEKSEIFDDQFSVERPDGSNFTLKIRSTKLEDSAMYFCASTGTGWTYEQYFGPGTRLTVT.

The V and J genes are TRBV4-2 and TRBJ2-7; D unclear. Germline CDR1 reads LGHNA; CDR2 reads YNFKEQ. The CDR3 covers 11 residues. V was shortened by 2 bases and J by 7 bases, with 6 bases between the two germline ends. CDR3 sequence reads: CASSQSREQYF. The CDR3 DNA sequence: TGTGCCAGCAGCCAATCTAGGGAGCAGTACTTC.

The chain carries TRBV5-1 and TRBJ2-2; TRBD1 agrees at 9 bases. Germline-derived CDR1 and CDR2 are SGHRS and YFSETQ. There are 15 residues in the CDR3. Trimming took 4 bases from V and 0 from J; bases not matched to a gene: 1. The CDR3 bases are TGCGCCAGCAGCCGGGACAGGGCGAACACCGGGGAGCTGTTTTTT. Amino acid sequence: CASSRDRANTGELFF.

The chain has TRBV3-1 (or the pseudogene TRBV3-2) and TRBJ1-5; 8 nucleotides match TRBD1. The J segment lost 2 bases and the V segment lost 4 bases, leaving 7 bases of the junction unmatched. The CDR3 length is 16 residues. Looked up from germline, CDR1 is LGHDT and CDR2 is YNNKEL (reference sequence). The CDR3 DNA is TGTGCCAGCAGCCCTTACCAGGGGGCGCGCAATCAGCCCCAGCATTTT. It yields the protein CASSPYQGARNQPQHF.

This clone was seen more than once but under ten times. The rearrangement uses TRBV19 and TRBJ1-5; 12 nucleotides match TRBD1. The germline V gene has CDR1 LNHDA and CDR2 SQIVND (reference sequence). This CDR3 contains 18 residues. Trimming removed 0 bases from V and 7 bases from J; junction bases left unmatched: 10. CDR3 DNA sequence: TGTGCCAGTAGTATAGAAGGGACAGGGGGCCCCTTGAGGCAGCCCCAGCATTTT. This codes for CASSIEGTGGPLRQPQHF.

The table lists this clone with a few counts. The CDR3 loop reads CARSLRTLNTGELFF. CDR3 bases: TGTGCCAGAAGCTTGCGGACTCTCAACACCGGGGAGCTGTTTTTT. V usage is TRBV5-3 and J usage is TRBJ2-2, with D possibly matching TRBD2 (5 bases). TRBV5-3 counts as an open reading frame of uncertain function. The CDR3 is 15 residues long. Trimming removed 1 base from V and 2 bases from J, with 9 bases in between.

V gene TRBV7-2 combines with J gene TRBJ2-2; perhaps TRBD2 as D (5 bases). The CDR3 runs to 13 residues. From germline, CDR1 is SGHTA and CDR2 FQGNSA. Between the trimmed V and J ends, which lost 5 bases and 7 bases, there was a span of 11 bases. CDR3 residues: CASSLHGNGELFF. The DNA of the CDR3 is TGTGCCAGCAGCCTACACGGGAACGGGGAGCTGTTTTTT. Drawing the rest from reference TRBV7-2 and TRBJ2-2, the complete variable domain is GAGVSQSPSNKVTEKGKDVELRCDPISGHTALYWYRQSLGQGLEFLIYFQGNSAPDKSGLPSDRFSAERTGGSVSTLTIQRTQQEDSAVYLCASSLHGNGELFFGEGSRLTVL.

The chain recombines TRBV5-1 with TRBJ2-7; TRBD1 is a possible D gene (5 bases). Germline loops: CDR1 SGHRS, CDR2 YFSETQ. V was shortened by 4 bases and J by 7 bases, with 18 bases between the two germline ends. The CDR3 has 14 residues. The CDR3 region has the DNA TGCGCCAGCAGCCCGGATAGGGGTGGGCTGGAGCAGTACTTC. Protein: CASSPDRGGLEQYF.

The DNA of the CDR3 is TGTGCCAGCAGCTTATCAGGGGTCGGCACTGAAGCTTTCTTT. This sequence encodes CASSLSGVGTEAFF. The V gene is TRBV7-3, the J gene TRBJ1-1, with D possibly being TRBD1 (6 bases). The CDR3 spans 14 residues. The germline V gene has CDR1 SGHTA and CDR2 FQGTGA. V lost 2 bases to trimming and J lost 4 bases, with 11 bases between them. Full variable domain (remainder filled in from reference TRBV7-3 and TRBJ1-1): GAGVSQTPSNKVTEKGKYVELRCDPISGHTALYWYRQSLGQGPEFLIYFQGTGAADDSGLPNDRFFAVRPEGSVSTLKIQRTERGDSAVYLCASSLSGVGTEAFFGQGTRLTVV.

The sample holds a few counts of this clone. The chain combines TRBV28 with TRBJ1-1, with 7 bases fitting TRBD1. Per germline, CDR1 MDHEN and CDR2 SYDVKM. The CDR3 is 13 amino acids. J gave up 2 bases and V 7 bases, and 4 bases lay outside the gene matches. This chain's CDR3 is CASKRGPNTEAFF. CDR3 nucleotides: TGTGCCAGCAAAAGGGGGCCTAACACTGAAGCTTTCTTT.

The V gene is TRBV4-1, the J gene TRBJ1-2; 7 nucleotides agree with TRBD1. V shed 3 bases, J shed 8 bases, and the junction held 12 bases outside the gene matches. The CDR3 is made up of 15 amino acids. Germline V gene sequence: CDR1 MGHRA, CDR2 YSYEKL. The CDR3 DNA follows: TGCGCCAGCAGCCATGAGACGCGGACAGGTTACGGCTACACCTTC. It encodes CASSHETRTGYGYTF.

The chain couples TRBV7-6 to TRBJ1-2, with a possible D match to TRBD1 (6 bases). Looked up from germline, CDR1 is SGHVS and CDR2 is FNYEAQ. The V and J ends lost 1 base and 8 bases respectively, with 20 bases between them. The CDR3 spans 16 residues. In DNA form, the CDR3 reads TGTGCCAGCAGCTTAGAGGTTCAGGGGCGGAACTGGGGCTACACCTTC. This gives the protein CASSLEVQGRNWGYTF. Looking up the rest from reference TRBV7-6 and TRBJ1-2 gives the full variable domain: GAGVSQSPRYKVTKRGQDVALRCDPISGHVSLYWYRQALGQGPEFLTYFNYEAQQDKSGLPNDRFSAERPEGSISTLTIQRTEQRDSAMYRCASSLEVQGRNWGYTFGSGTRLTVV.

This clone was counted between two and nine times. The rearrangement uses TRBV5-1 and TRBJ1-1, with D hard to call. The CDR3 is 14 amino acids. Germline lookup yields CDR1 SGHRS and CDR2 YFSETQ. With 5 bases removed from V and 0 bases from J, the gap between germline ends came to 11 bases. The CDR3 region is CASSQRRVNTEAFF. The CDR3 DNA is TGCGCCAGCAGTCAAAGGAGGGTGAACACTGAAGCTTTCTTT.